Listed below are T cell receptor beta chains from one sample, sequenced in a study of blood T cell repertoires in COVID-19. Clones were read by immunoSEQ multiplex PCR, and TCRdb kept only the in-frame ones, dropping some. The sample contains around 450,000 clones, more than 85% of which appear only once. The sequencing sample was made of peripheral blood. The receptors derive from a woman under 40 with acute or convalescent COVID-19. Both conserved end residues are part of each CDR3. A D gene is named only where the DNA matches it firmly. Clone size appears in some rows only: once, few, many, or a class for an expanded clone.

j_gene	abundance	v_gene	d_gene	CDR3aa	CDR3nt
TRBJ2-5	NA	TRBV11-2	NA	CASSLVMVAIQETQYF	TGTGCCAGCAGCTTAGTGATGGTAGCTATCCAAGAGACCCAGTACTTC
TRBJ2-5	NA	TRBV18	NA	CASSHIGERKTQYF	TGTGCCAGCTCGCACATCGGGGAGCGAAAGACCCAGTACTTC
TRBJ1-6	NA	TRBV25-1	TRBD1	CAPGTLRDRGRGNSPLHF	TGTGCCCCCGGTACCCTGCGGGACAGGGGGCGAGGAAATTCACCCCTCCACTTT
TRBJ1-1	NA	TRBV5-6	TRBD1	CASSFTGAEAFF	TGTGCCAGCAGCTTTACAGGGGCTGAAGCTTTCTTT
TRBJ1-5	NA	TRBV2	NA	CASNSGNQPQHF	TGTGCCAGCAATAGCGGCAATCAGCCCCAGCATTTT
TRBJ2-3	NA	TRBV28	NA	CASSSRTTTDTQYF	TGTGCCAGCAGTTCACGAACTACCACAGATACGCAGTATTTT
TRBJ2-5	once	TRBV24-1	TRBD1	CATSGDRGRETQYF	TGTGCCACCAGTGGTGACAGGGGGCGGGAGACCCAGTACTTC
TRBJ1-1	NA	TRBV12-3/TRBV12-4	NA	CASSLAGPREAFF	TGTGCCAGCAGTTTAGCGGGGCCCAGGGAAGCTTTCTTT
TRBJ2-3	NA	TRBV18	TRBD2	CASSPPGLAGGRTDTQYF	TGTGCCAGCTCACCCCCGGGACTAGCGGGGGGCCGCACAGATACGCAGTATTTT
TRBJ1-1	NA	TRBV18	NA	CASSPSTMNTEAFF	TGTGCCAGCTCACCCTCTACGATGAACACTGAAGCTTTCTTT
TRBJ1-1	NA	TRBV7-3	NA	CASSSTAGEAFF	TGTGCCAGCAGCTCCACTGCGGGAGAAGCTTTCTTT
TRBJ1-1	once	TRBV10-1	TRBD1	CASSGRDRAVTEAFF	TGCGCCAGCAGTGGCCGAGACAGGGCCGTCACTGAAGCTTTCTTT
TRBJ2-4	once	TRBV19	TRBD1	CASRGDSNIQYF	TGTGCCAGTAGAGGGGACAGTAACATTCAGTACTTC
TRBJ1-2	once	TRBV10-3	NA	CAISGGDNYGYTF	TGTGCCATCAGCGGGGGGGATAACTATGGCTACACCTTC
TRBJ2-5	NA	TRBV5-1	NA	CASSPGDRMIQETQYF	TGCGCCAGCAGCCCCGGAGACAGGATGATTCAAGAGACCCAGTACTTC
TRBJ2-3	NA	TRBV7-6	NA	CASSLGGALNTDTQYF	TGTGCCAGCAGCTTAGGAGGAGCCCTGAACACAGATACGCAGTATTTT
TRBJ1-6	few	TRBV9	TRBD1	CASSDGQGYNSPLHF	TGTGCCAGCAGCGACGGACAGGGCTATAATTCACCCCTCCACTTT
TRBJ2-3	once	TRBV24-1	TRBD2	CATSDSRGGDTQYF	TGTGCCACCAGTGATTCGAGGGGAGGGGATACGCAGTATTTT
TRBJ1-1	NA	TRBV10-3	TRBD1	CAIREDRLGTEAFF	TGTGCCATCAGGGAGGACAGGTTGGGGACTGAAGCTTTCTTT
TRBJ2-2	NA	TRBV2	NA	CASSDRLYTGELFF	TGTGCCAGCAGTGACCGACTTTACACCGGGGAGCTGTTTTTT
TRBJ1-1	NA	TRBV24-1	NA	CATSDPSQNTEAFF	TGTGCCACCAGTGATCCATCCCAGAACACTGAAGCTTTCTTT
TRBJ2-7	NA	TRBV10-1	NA	CASTKRGGSYEQYF	TGCGCCAGCACAAAGAGGGGGGGCTCCTACGAGCAGTACTTC
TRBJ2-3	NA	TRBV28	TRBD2	CASSPLTASGGSSTDTQYF	TGTGCCAGCAGCCCATTGACAGCGAGCGGGGGGTCTAGCACAGATACGCAGTATTTT
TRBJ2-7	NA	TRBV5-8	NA	CASSSRKTEFSSYEQYF	TGTGCCAGCAGCTCGCGGAAGACAGAATTTAGCTCCTACGAGCAGTACTTC
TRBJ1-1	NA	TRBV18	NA	CASSPLEGIPNTEAFF	TGTGCCAGCTCACCATTAGAGGGTATTCCGAACACTGAAGCTTTCTTT
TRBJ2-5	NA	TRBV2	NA	CASSGGGQETQYF	TGTGCCAGCAGTGGTGGCGGACAAGAGACCCAGTACTTC
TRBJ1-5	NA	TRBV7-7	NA	CASSFQIAQHF	TGTGCCAGCAGCTTCCAGATTGCCCAGCATTTT
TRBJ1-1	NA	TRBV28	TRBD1	CASSLDRGLLIGAFF	TGTGCCAGCAGTTTGGACAGGGGGCTCTTAATAGGGGCTTTCTTT